The 10 T cell receptor beta chains below come from one sample, sequenced in a study of tumor-infiltrating lymphocytes in primary liver carcinoma. The investigators made TCR beta cDNA from roughly 0.55 ug total RNA, using a constant-region primer. Three nested multiplex PCR rounds, a slightly modified ARM-PCR, produced the libraries for TCR beta. The first two PCR rounds used TRBV1-TRBV30 forward primers with a C-beta reverse primer, about 10 cycles each. One entry per CDR3 protein results from TCRdb running MiXCR on the multiplex PCR reads. The data hold 310,000 or so distinct CDR3 sequences, with 65% observed a single time. In addition to blood RNA drawn from unsorted whole blood, germline DNA was extracted. The sample was peripheral blood. These receptors originate from a man aged 35 to 55 with primary liver carcinoma and hepatitis B virus infection.

Details on this clonotype: Since the CDR3 does not end with the conserved phenylalanine or tryptophan, this likely comes from a read error. The chain carries TRBV6-6 and TRBJ2-7; the match to TRBD2 covers 7 bases. There are 17 residues in the CDR3. V shed 4 bases and J 3 bases; nucleotides not matched to a gene: 15. Germline V gene lookup returns CDR1 MNHNY and CDR2 SVGAGI (reference sequence). CDR3 DNA: TGTGCCAGCAGTTCCCGGAGGGCGGGAGAGGGATACTACGAGCAGTACTTA. Amino acids: CASSSRRAGEGYYEQYL.

The chain carries TRBV15 and TRBJ1-2, with D uncertain. Germline-derived CDR1 and CDR2 are LNHNV and YYDKDF (reference sequence). V lost 1 base, J lost 4 bases, and 10 bases lay in between. This CDR3 region has 14 residues. The CDR3 DNA sequence: TGTGCCACCAGCAGAGCCAAGGCCTCCTATGGCTACACCTTC. Translating it yields CATSRAKASYGYTF.

Regarding this clonotype: One end of the junction is discordant with germline, which a read error may explain. The chain joins TRBV14 to TRBJ2-1, with D possibly matching TRBD1 (6 bases). Germline V gene lookup returns CDR1 SGHDN and CDR2 FVKESK. The length of the CDR3 is 17 residues. The CDR3 nucleotides are TGTGCCAGCAGCCAAGCGAATCAAGTGTATAGGGACAACGAGCAGTCCTTC. Translating it yields CASSQANQVYRDNEQSF.

Of note for this clonotype: This sequence may be a read error, since a much larger clone differs from it by one base. The rearrangement links TRBV6-2 or TRBV6-3 to TRBJ2-3, with TRBD2 matching over 7 bases. The germline gives CDR1 MNHEY, CDR2 SVGEGT. The CDR3 loop spans 15 amino acids. CDR3 in amino acids: CASRPGTTYTDTHYF. The CDR3 DNA reads as TGTGCCAGCAGACCGGGGACTACTTACACAGATACGCACTATTTT.

To note about this clonotype: This may stem from a read error, because a much larger clone lies one nucleotide away. V usage is TRBV6-5 and J usage is TRBJ2-3, with D hard to call. The germline gives CDR1 MNHEY, CDR2 SVGAGI. The CDR3 has 11 amino acids. The CDR3: CASSPIDTKYF. For the CDR3, the DNA is TGTGCCAGCAGTCCTATAGATACGAAGTATTTT.

The gene calls are TRBV11-3 and TRBJ2-5, with 10 bases matching TRBD2. From germline, CDR1 is SGHNT and CDR2 YENEEA. The CDR3 contains 16 residues. After removal of 7 bases from V and 5 bases from J, the junction contained 13 bases not matched to a gene. The CDR3 region has the DNA TGTGCCAGCAATTTAACGCAAACTAGCGGGATGGAGACCCAGTACTTC. Its translation: CASNLTQTSGMETQYF.

Regarding this clonotype: Since a much larger clone is just one base distant, this may be a read error. This chain joins TRBV6-6 and TRBJ1-5, with TRBD1 matching 11 bases. This CDR3 spans 15 amino acids. Germline V lookup: CDR1 MNHNY, CDR2 SVGAGI (reference sequence). DNA for the CDR3: TGTGCCGGCAGTTGGACAGGGGGCGGTAATCAGCCCCAGCATTTT. Protein: CAGSWTGGGNQPQHF.

This clonotype was detected many times. The rearrangement joins TRBV6-1 to TRBJ1-2, with D unclear. Germline lookup yields CDR1 MNHNS and CDR2 SASEGT. The CDR3 loop spans 13 amino acids. V was trimmed by 3 bases and J by 8 bases, leaving 13 bases between them. The CDR3 region is CASSDYRGLGYTF. CDR3 coding DNA: TGTGCCAGCAGTGACTATCGGGGTTTGGGCTACACCTTC.

About this clonotype itself: The germline gene is not matched at one end of the junction; a read error may be the cause. The chain is built from TRBV11-1 and TRBJ2-1, with a possible D match to TRBD1 (6 bases). CDR3 length: 12 residues. Germline V gene data show CDR1 as SGHAT and CDR2 as FQDESV (reference sequence). The CDR3 spells CVSAGAYNEQFF. In nucleotides, the CDR3 is TGTGTCAGCGCAGGGGCCTACAATGAGCAGTTTTTC.

This chain uses TRBV6-1 with TRBJ2-7, with 9 bases identical to TRBD2. V shed 2 bases and J 3 bases; nucleotides not matched to a gene: 20. Germline CDR1 reads MNHNS; CDR2 reads SASEGT. This CDR3 contains 20 residues. The CDR3: CASSEIGTSWRVGAVYEQYF. In DNA form, the CDR3 reads TGTGCCAGCAGTGAAATAGGGACTAGCTGGAGGGTCGGCGCAGTCTACGAGCAGTACTTC.